The 2 T cell receptor beta chains below all came from one sample that was sequenced in a study of tumor-infiltrating lymphocytes in primary liver carcinoma. RNA and DNA were co-extracted from about 19-30 mg of unsorted bulk tissue. Total RNA amounting to roughly 480 ng was the source from which TCR beta cDNA was made with a constant-region primer. Three nested multiplex PCR rounds of slightly modified ARM-PCR generated TCR beta libraries. It was with TRBV1-TRBV30 forward primers and a C-beta reverse primer that the first two PCR rounds were run, at roughly 10 cycles each. TCRdb fed the multiplex PCR reads into MiXCR, producing one record per CDR3 protein. Here the sample spans 100,000 to 150,000 distinct CDR3 sequences, about 59% being singletons. The sample was liver tumor tissue from sampling region 1. Subset here: tumor region T1, superior pole. The source is a woman aged 55-75 years with primary liver carcinoma and hepatitis B virus infection.

In the case of this clonotype: No conserved phenylalanine or tryptophan ends this CDR3, so it is likely a read error. The limits of the CDR3 on the DNA are not certain, so only TCRdb's listed CDR3 is given. The V call is TRBV6-5, the J call TRBJ2-7; the table calls TRBD2, which could not be checked here. The germline gives CDR1 MNHEY, CDR2 SVGAGI. Ends included, the CDR3 has 15 residues. The CDR3 region is CASSYGTSGSYEQCL.

The chain recombines TRBV5-4 with TRBJ2-1; 9 nucleotides agree with TRBD1. There are 14 residues in the CDR3. Unmatched junction bases numbered 10, after V lost 6 bases and J lost 9 bases. Germline V gives CDR1 SGHNT, CDR2 YYREEE (reference sequence). The CDR3 sequence is CASIRGQGLVEQFF. The CDR3 bases are TGTGCCAGCATCCGTGGACAGGGGCTTGTTGAGCAGTTCTTC.